Shown below are 5 T cell receptor beta chains from a single sample sequenced in a study of blood T cell repertoires in COVID-19. The table came from immunoSEQ multiplex PCR; TCRdb's copy has only in-frame clones and leaves some out. This sample has approximately 20,000 clones, with 85% found just once. The source material was peripheral blood. Receptor source: a man older than 75 with acute or convalescent COVID-19.

The chain is built from TRBV20-1 and TRBJ1-1; tentatively, D is TRBD1 (5 bases). This CDR3 comprises 11 residues. The germline V gene encodes CDR1 DFQATT and CDR2 SNEGSKA (reference sequence). Trimming took off 3 bases at V and 8 bases at J, with 10 bases between the two ends. The CDR3 protein is CSASWGGEAFF. The CDR3 DNA reads as TGCAGTGCTAGTTGGGGGGGAGAAGCTTTCTTT.

The chain couples TRBV5-1 to TRBJ1-2, with TRBD1 matching over 7 bases. Germline V gene data show CDR1 as SGHRS and CDR2 as YFSETQ. J gave up 8 bases and V 3 bases, and 10 bases lay outside the gene matches. The CDR3 consists of 14 residues. The CDR3 sequence is CASSSETGSGGYTF. As DNA, the CDR3 is TGCGCCAGCAGCTCAGAGACAGGGTCTGGGGGCTACACCTTC.

The J gene is TRBJ1-2, the V gene TRBV4-1; unclear D gene. This CDR3 has 14 residues. CDR1 and CDR2 (germline): MGHRA, YSYEKL. With 4 bases removed from V and 3 bases from J, the gap between germline ends came to 12 bases. The CDR3, as DNA: TGCGCCAGCAGCCCGGCCGGGGTTGACTATGGCTACACCTTC. Protein sequence: CASSPAGVDYGYTF.

The chain is built from TRBV7-3 and TRBJ2-7; 9 bases match TRBD1. The CDR3 spans 15 residues. Germline loops: CDR1 SGHTA, CDR2 FQGTGA. Trimming at V came to 3 bases and at J to 7 bases, leaving 10 bases not matched to a gene. The CDR3 sequence: CASSLGGTGLKEQYF. The CDR3 region has the DNA TGTGCCAGCAGCTTGGGGGGGACAGGGCTGAAGGAGCAGTACTTC.

This chain connects TRBV7-2 to TRBJ2-3, with 8 bases fitting TRBD2. Looked up from germline, CDR1 is SGHTA and CDR2 is FQGNSA. CDR3 length equals 15 residues. V lost 5 bases, J lost 6 bases, and 10 bases stayed unmatched. The CDR3 region has the DNA TGTGCCAGCAGCACGCAGCGGGGGCACCAGGATACGCAGTATTTT. Translated: CASSTQRGHQDTQYF.